The text below deals with one T cell receptor (beta chain). What it recognizes is unknown. Primers included in the PCR were 60 Vbeta and 13 Jbeta primers. Original methodology: The authors later counted 75 million to 90 million unique TCR beta chains, approximately 12 million of them shared. The assay was immunoSEQ multiplex PCR, and TCRdb's table has in-frame clones only and misses some. D and trimming come from the DNA, and the V and J calls and clone size come from that table. Of approximately 190,000 clones in the sample, 75% to 80% are singletons; the top ten hold roughly 2.1%. Germline lookup yields CDR1 GTSNPN and CDR2 SVGIG (reference sequence). The CDR3 is 13 amino acids. The V and J ends lost 6 bases and 3 bases, in that order; junction bases with no gene match: 8. This sample was taken from a study of cytomegalovirus exposure and HLA in healthy donors. Broader study findings: Overall, some 160 TCR beta chains were annotated as cytomegalovirus-associated. HLA alleles showed associations with around 15,000 TCR beta sequences in a later analysis, at a 0.05 false discovery rate. Sequences of the TCR beta chain were said to predict the HLA-A and HLA-B alleles of most subjects accurately.

The gene calls are TRBV30 and TRBJ2-7, with 7 positions matching TRBD1. The TCR originated in a woman in her twenties or thirties in good health and CMV-seropositive. Sequenced input: PBMCs. CDR3 loop: CACPGQSIYEQYF. CDR3 in DNA: TGTGCCTGCCCGGGACAGAGCATCTACGAGCAGTACTTC.